The TCR beta chain described here comes from a study of siplizumab effects on memory and regulatory T cells (dated by TCRdb to the late 2010s). In the study overall: The study examined how the anti-CD2 antibody siplizumab affects alloreactive T-cell subsets in allogeneic mixed lymphocyte reactions built from human PBMCs.

The study at large found these results: Roughly 80-97% of proliferating CD4+ or CD8+ clones could not be assigned a naive or memory phenotype. Siplizumab significantly lowered the cumulative frequency of alloreactive sequences that could be traced to unstimulated CD4+ memory T cells. Whether proliferating Tregs from siplizumab cultures were suppressive was not functionally confirmed. Because sequences below about 10^-5 frequency were poorly captured, only a minor fraction of alloreactive clones could be mapped to unstimulated subsets. Among mappable alloreactive CD4+ clones, an average Treg-derived fraction of roughly 69% was observed with siplizumab, compared with roughly 28% in control reactions. Compared with memory T cells, unstimulated naive T cells appeared more diverse, and naive cells seemed to make a substantial contribution to the alloresponse.

About this clone itself: Its recognized antigen is unknown. Per-nucleotide qualities are absent, and no much larger clonotype sits a single base away.

Library construction relied on the immunoSEQ multiplex PCR assay. Approximately 10^5 TCR templates per sample were assayed by the deep sequencing platform. Genomic DNA extracted from sorted T cells was the material used for TCRbeta CDR3 sequencing. On the study's bioinformatics: The R programming language was used for clonal analysis of TCRbeta CDR3 data. Alloreactive CD4+ and CD8+ clones were defined by comparing unstimulated samples with post-reaction CFSE-low samples. Regulatory or non-regulatory origin of alloreactive CD4+ clones was assigned by matching sequences to the sorted unstimulated Treg and non-Treg repertoires. The immuneACCESS repertoire file appears here via TCRdb, limited to in-frame rearrangements. These files lack a portion of the clones; in checked studies, under half of the deficit traces to unresolved V genes, and the cause of the others is not known. From that table come the V and J calls and clone size; the DNA was used to work out D and trimming. Counted in this sample were approximately 100,000 clones; roughly 93% of them appeared once. The top ten clones comprise roughly 0.62% of the sample.

Sorted unstimulated T cells and proliferating T cells recovered from mixed lymphocyte reactions were subjected to TCRbeta CDR3 sequencing. Fresh whole blood from approximately ten HLA-typed healthy donors was used to isolate PBMCs. To map where alloreactive clones came from, unstimulated CD4+ regulatory T cells were FACS-sorted. The CDR3 contains 15 residues, cysteine and phenylalanine counted. Just the 45-base CDR3 DNA is kept, in frame starting at base 1. Trimming at the junction amounts to 5 bases on V and 1 base on J, and the germline ends lie 14 bases apart. Based on the germline V gene (reference sequence), the CDR1 and CDR2 sequences are LNHDA and SQIVND.

Recombination linked TRBV19 to TRBJ1-1; the D region possibly corresponds to TRBD1 (6 bases align). This clonotype originated in a human donor in good health. Sequenced sample: Tregs sorted from blood. Here is the DNA: TGTGCCAGTAGTCAACCGGGACACCAGAACACTGAAGCTTTCTTT. This is translated as CASSQPGHQNTEAFF.